The T cell receptor (beta chain) under discussion was sequenced for a study of blood T cells in healthy people across ages (dated by TCRdb to between 2014 and 2017). For context, the study as a whole: Template switching captured roughly one uniquely barcoded TCR beta cDNA molecule per two T cells in model experiments. The study measured age-related changes in TCR beta repertoire diversity using deep sequencing normalized with unique cDNA molecular identifiers. For two donors (one aged 18 to 30 and one aged 80 or older), the study analyzed two additional independent replicas of 1 million unique cDNA reads from the same blood draw. To avoid experimental bias, donors of different ages were spread randomly across the sequencing lanes. Four age groups were formed from the donors: young (average 16 years), middle-aged (approximately 39), aged (62) and long-lived (around 80). Summary of the overall study and its limitations: Conclusive comparison of naive and antigen-experienced compartments was prevented by the profiling of bulk unsorted PBMCs. Total diversity estimates from one million sequenced T cells were considered lower bounds and underestimates. Because donor CMV infection status was unknown, age-related changes in expanded clonotypes were potentially confounded. Compared with the aged group, the long-lived group had more naive CD4+ T cells, fewer expanded clones and increased TCR diversity, suggesting age selection. As age increased, observed TCR beta diversity per million T cells dropped in a roughly linear way, and a significant reduction was already evident by age 40. A strong correlation was found between observed TCR beta diversity and the percentage of naive T cells measured by flow cytometry.

The cysteine opens and the phenylalanine closes a CDR3 of 15 amino acids. Left in the record is the CDR3 DNA by itself, 45 bases read in frame from the first base. The germline V gene (reference sequence) specifies DFQATT as CDR1 and SNEGSKA as CDR2. The donors were some 39 Caucasian individuals from Russia, aged roughly 6 to 90 years, who were systemically healthy. About 10 milliliters of peripheral blood were drawn from each donor into EDTA-treated Vacutainer tubes. PBMCs were isolated by Ficoll-Paque density-gradient centrifugation, with at least 6.5 million obtained per sample. Total RNA, at least 6 micrograms per sample, was extracted from PBMCs with Trizol reagent. The percentages of naive CD45RAhigh/CD27high T cells were determined by flow cytometry on a PBMC aliquot from every donor. The library came from 5' RACE. Instrument used: Illumina HiSeq 2500. A second PCR of about 7 to 12 cycles was run with a J-beta primer mix and a sample-barcoded 5' primer. A template-switch 5' adaptor carrying 12 random nucleotides introduced a unique molecular identifier onto each TCR beta cDNA molecule. Each sample yielded at least 3 million CDR3-containing paired-end reads. The Mint cDNA synthesis kit, primed by a TRBC-specific oligonucleotide, was used to synthesize first-strand cDNA from all RNA. After uracil-DNA glycosylase treatment, a first 18-cycle PCR used universal primers M1SS and BC2_uni_R on all cDNA. As for the original processing: For normalization, 1 million high-quality reads, each with a distinct molecular identifier, were randomly selected from each sample. Instead of being binned into consensus sequences, reads that shared molecular identifiers were thrown out. MiTCR, with a Q25 quality threshold and the strictest error-elimination algorithm, was used for CDR3 identification, clonotype clustering and error correction. Lower-bound total TCR beta diversity was estimated with a nonparametric unseen species model using Euler transformation. TCRdb reanalyzed the raw reads on its own, using fastp at Q25 for trimming and MiXCR for clone calling, and kept in-frame beta chains. Each CDR3 protein appears once, grouped with its most common genes and DNA. In this record, the V and J calls reflect TCRdb's handling and not the investigators' own analysis. This sample gives approximately 1.5 million distinct CDR3 sequences in total; approximately 43% of them show up just once. The ten biggest clones cover 4% of the sample.

In the case of this clonotype: The clone's antigen remains unknown. Base qualities are not at hand, and no much larger clone is one base apart.

The receptor's source is a woman under 30 in good health. Sequencing was carried out using blood. This sequence uses TRBV20-1 and TRBJ2-1; the D gene may be TRBD1 or TRBD2, since each aligns over 6 bases. The J call may be mistaken, given a closer DNA end match to TRBJ2-7. The nucleotide sequence reads as follows: TGCAGTGCTAGAGATCGACGGGGGCCTTACAATGAGCAGTACTTC. Translated, this is CSARDRRGPYNEQYF.